This T cell receptor beta chain was profiled in a study of blood T cell repertoires in COVID-19. For the study at large: Nucleic acid was either cDNA or gDNA, and it came from T cells, B-cell-depleted T cells, or PBMCs.

Recovered status in Cohort 3 required two negative PCRs, clearance, or symptom resolution. Sequencing was performed with immunoSEQ multiplex PCR; in TCRdb, only in-frame clones are kept and a portion is missing. The repertoire holds roughly 330,000 clones, with 70% to 90% as singletons. Input material: PBMCs or T cells enriched from blood (not recorded which). The receptor was isolated from a woman aged 25 to 39 who had recovered from COVID-19.

DNA of the CDR3: TGTGCCAGTAGTATAGATCCTGGACAGGGGGCTTTCTTT. This codes for CASSIDPGQGAFF. The gene calls are TRBV19 and TRBJ1-1; 9 bases match TRBD1. The CDR3 has 13 amino acids. V trimming: 0 bases; J trimming: 11 bases; junction bases outside the gene matches: 4. Germline V gene lookup returns CDR1 LNHDA and CDR2 SQIVND (reference sequence).